These 13 T cell receptor beta chains were sequenced from one sample in a study of cytomegalovirus exposure and HLA in healthy donors. PCR involved 60 Vbeta and 13 Jbeta primers. The table came from immunoSEQ multiplex PCR; TCRdb's copy has only in-frame clones and leaves some out. The profile covers 200,000 or so clones, with more than 80% appearing a single time and 2.9% taken by the ten largest. The sample consisted of PBMCs. Receptors originate from a man younger than 40 in good health and CMV-seronegative.

This chain links TRBV5-6 with TRBJ2-2, with 7 bases lining up with TRBD1. V lost 2 bases to trimming and J lost 0 bases; unmatched junction nucleotides: 4. The CDR3 is 16 amino acids. CDR1 SGHDT and CDR2 YYEEEE come from the germline V gene. CDR3 sequence reads: CASSFLDRSNTGELFF. The CDR3 region has the DNA TGTGCCAGCAGCTTCCTGGACAGGTCGAACACCGGGGAGCTGTTTTTT.

This clone turned up a few times. J is TRBJ1-1 and V is TRBV29-1; no clear D gene. V was shortened by 7 bases and J by 1 base, with 4 bases between the two germline ends. CDR3 length equals 10 residues. The germline V gene has CDR1 SQVTM and CDR2 ANQGSEA. The CDR3 sequence is CSAQNTEAFF. The CDR3 bases are TGCAGCGCCCAGAACACTGAAGCTTTCTTT.

The chain joins TRBV29-1 to TRBJ2-1; 7 bases fit TRBD1. The CDR3 runs 16 residues. V dropped 6 bases and J dropped 10; count of bases not matched to a gene: 21. CDR1 is SQVTM, CDR2 ANQGSEA, per germline. DNA for the CDR3: TGCAGCGTGTCGGGACAGATAACAACTTTCTACAGGGAGCAGTTCTTC. This translates into CSVSGQITTFYREQFF.

The chain combines TRBV6-6 with TRBJ2-1, with D possibly being TRBD1 (5 bases). V gave up 6 bases and J gave up 16 bases, with 16 bases separating them. Per the germline V gene, CDR1 is MNHNY and CDR2 is SVGAGI (reference sequence). The CDR3 is 11 residues long. The CDR3 bases are TGTGCCAGCAGCCAAGGGGCCGCGCTTTTCTTC. This gives the protein CASSQGAALFF.

This clone was detected once. The gene calls are TRBV6-6 and TRBJ1-1; TRBD1 aligns across 7 bases. Germline-derived CDR1 and CDR2 are MNHNY and SVGAGI (reference sequence). The CDR3 loop spans 16 amino acids. V was clipped by 5 bases and J by 6 bases; unmatched bases: 15. CDR3 nucleotides: TGTGCCAGCAGTCCTGGGACAGCCTTAAGCAAGGCTGAAGCTTTCTTT. It specifies CASSPGTALSKAEAFF.

V gene TRBV7-9 combines with J gene TRBJ1-1; D is uncertain. CDR1 is SEHNR, CDR2 FQNEAQ, per germline (reference sequence). The CDR3 covers 16 residues. Trimming took off 3 bases at V and 1 base at J, with 15 bases between the two ends. This CDR3 reads CASSFNGWSGNTEAFF. The CDR3 bases are TGTGCCAGCAGCTTTAACGGGTGGTCTGGGAACACTGAAGCTTTCTTT.

Concerning this clone: Additional DNA sequences in this sample encode the identical CDR3. The chain joins TRBV9 to TRBJ2-7, with D possibly matching TRBD1 (6 bases). Germline-derived CDR1 and CDR2 are SGDLS and YYNGEE. This CDR3 spans 13 amino acids. With 0 bases removed from V and 4 bases from J, the gap between germline ends came to 8 bases. The chain's CDR3 is CASSVATGYEQYF. The CDR3 region has the DNA TGTGCCAGCAGCGTAGCTACAGGGTACGAGCAGTACTTC.

V usage is TRBV5-4 and J usage is TRBJ2-7; 9 bases are a match to TRBD1. Germline loops: CDR1 SGHNT, CDR2 YYREEE (reference sequence). V was pared by 1 base and J by 5 bases, with 4 bases of the junction left unmatched. The CDR3 loop spans 14 amino acids. Written as DNA, the CDR3 is TGTGCCAGCAGCTTGAACAGGGGGCTTAACGAGCAGTACTTC. Its translation is CASSLNRGLNEQYF.

This rearrangement joins TRBV28 to TRBJ1-1; 9 bases are a match to TRBD1. Germline V gives CDR1 MDHEN, CDR2 SYDVKM. V gave up 3 bases and J gave up 1 base; unmatched junction bases: 3. This CDR3 is 15 amino acids long. DNA for the CDR3: TGTGCCAGCAGTTTGAGGACAGGGGCGAACACTGAAGCTTTCTTT. Amino acids: CASSLRTGANTEAFF.

V and J are TRBV28 and TRBJ1-6, with D tentatively TRBD1 (6 bases). V was pared by 6 bases and J by 4 bases, with 13 bases between. Germline CDR1 reads MDHEN; CDR2 reads SYDVKM. The length of the CDR3 is 15 residues. The CDR3 is CASRTSGQYNSPLHF. The CDR3 nucleotides read TGTGCCAGCAGGACGAGCGGACAGTATAATTCACCCCTCCACTTT.

The V call is TRBV11-2, the J call TRBJ1-2; D not certain. This CDR3 is 17 amino acids long. In germline, CDR1 is SGHAT, CDR2 FQNNGV. V gave up 2 bases and J gave up 4 bases, with 20 bases separating them. Here the CDR3 DNA reads TGTGCCAGCAGCTTAATTTCTTCCGGGAAGGGCCTCTATGGCTACACCTTC. This encodes CASSLISSGKGLYGYTF.

The V call is TRBV5-5, the J call TRBJ1-2; the D gene is possibly TRBD1 (5 bases). Trimming removed 5 bases at V and 4 bases at J, with 24 bases between. CDR3 size: 17 residues. Germline V gene sequence: CDR1 SGHKS, CDR2 YYEKEE (reference sequence). As DNA, the CDR3 is TGTGCCAGCAGGTCTGGCGTGGGGGGGGTTATTTTCTATGGCTACACCTTC. Residues: CASRSGVGGVIFYGYTF. The full variable domain, rest sourced from reference TRBV5-5 and TRBJ1-2, is DAGVTQSPTHLIKTRGQQVTLRCSPISGHKSVSWYQQVLGQGPQFIFQYYEKEERGRGNFPDRFSARQFPNYSSELNVNALLLGDSALYLCASRSGVGGVIFYGYTFGSGTRLTVV.

This clone was found a few times. V gene TRBV6-5 combines with J gene TRBJ1-1; a weak D match, TRBD1 (5 bases). Trimming stripped 7 bases from V and 7 bases from J, with 16 bases between. The CDR3 is 13 residues long. Germline V gene data show CDR1 as MNHEY and CDR2 as SVGAGI. CDR3 protein: CASTLTGTGEAFF. The CDR3 DNA follows: TGTGCCAGCACATTGACCGGGACTGGTGAAGCTTTCTTT.